This record concerns one T cell receptor (beta chain) sequence. This receptor's antigen is unknown. The record has no base qualities; no much larger clone is one base away. The entry originates in a study of cytomegalovirus exposure and HLA in healthy donors (TCRdb year 2017). Study-wide context: In an earlier analysis of some 610 of the donors, 250 to 350 Gb of sequence data and 100 million or so unique TCR beta sequences from about 179 million T cells were reported. An early release covering around 630 HLA-typed donors comprised 250 to 350 gigabases of sequencing data and roughly 86 million unique TCR sequences. Among the roughly 390 genotyped donors, around 81% belonged to the genetic ancestry cluster associated with self-reported Caucasian donors. The study was designed to test whether signatures of past pathogen exposure could be identified by cataloging public T cell receptors. Using immunosequencing, the study profiled T cell repertoires from 500 to 800 subjects and related those repertoires to cytomegalovirus serostatus. Along with the approximately 700-subject first cohort, a separate validation cohort of over 90 different subjects was used. To predict cytomegalovirus infection status, the study combined high-throughput TCR immunosequencing, statistical association of individual TCRs with disease status, and machine learning. In a later analysis, previously published TCR beta repertoires from several hundred donors were re-analyzed and high-resolution HLA genotyping was added so that TCR occurrence patterns could be studied. In the later analysis, no new phenotypic data were used to find candidate immune exposures; instead, reliance was placed on TCR beta sequences and their occurrence across donors. In an earlier analysis of a few hundred of the donors, high-throughput TCR beta sequencing was used to judge whether each TCR beta V gene segment behaved as functional or pseudogenic. Donor age, sex, ethnicity and CMV serostatus were compiled together with the repertoire data. Genome-wide SNP genotypes for about 60% of the 666 donors were used in a later genetic analysis, which treated that subset as a discovery cohort. Every repertoire in the discovery cohort had been generated on one and the same sequencing platform. Both class I and class II loci were covered by HLA typing, at four-digit resolution. The number of donors typed differed by locus, with roughly 620-640 for A, B, C, DRB1 and DQB1, approximately 500 for DQA1, 606 for DPA1, and approximately 470 for DPB1. A handful of DR-DQ haplotypes were handled as single units for association and clustering because linkage in the cohort was strong. On average, approximately 250,000 unique TCR beta nucleotide sequences were sequenced per donor among 350 to 400 genotyped donors of the cohort, with about 19% of those sequences being non-productive.

In total, approximately 690 healthy bone marrow donors made up the cohort. At the time of sampling, every cohort member was nominally healthy, though immune exposures that went unrecorded were likely present. The donor was CMV seropositive and was included in the group of 250 to 300 seropositive cohort members. Each donor provided a peripheral blood sample, and peripheral blood mononuclear cells were used for TCR beta sequencing. Genomic DNA was extracted from the blood cell samples with the Qiagen DNeasy Blood Extraction Kit. The CDR3 spans 17 residues, from the cysteine through the phenylalanine. Only CDR3 DNA is held: 51 bases, read in frame from base 1. In the germline V gene, CDR1 corresponds to SGHVS and CDR2 to FQNEAQ. Trimmed from V: 7 bases; trimmed from J: 0 bases; junction bases lacking a gene match: 12. Here is what the overall study found, with its caveats: In the study, 150 to 200 TCR beta chains were listed as associated with cytomegalovirus. While some public TCRs were present in many individuals, most TCR sequences turned up only very rarely across donors. Most CMV-associated TCR beta chains appeared to be HLA-restricted in a later analysis, and the HLA associations seemed to be driven largely by CMV exposure. According to a later genetic analysis, donors in an Asian-associated ancestry cluster had fewer N-insertions in productive TCRs than the approximately 650-donor mean. Linkage disequilibrium might explain the correlated functional status among segregating V segments, but an unknown experimental factor could not be excluded. The authors suggested that the approach could potentially be extended to other disease states and immunological phenotypes. In this cohort, only TCR beta chains were sequenced, and detectable features were limited by the absence of alpha or paired-chain data. Sequencing depth was assumed to be roughly uniform across donors in the presence/absence analyses, though that assumption may not hold. A further reported finding was that TCR beta sequences accurately predicted the HLA-A and HLA-B alleles for most subjects in the first cohort. Because the 87-base-pair reads could not distinguish some IMGT-functional V segments, including TRBV6-2 and TRBV6-3, those segments were excluded. A few of the identified cytomegalovirus-associated TCR beta chains were confirmed in vitro to be specific for cytomegalovirus antigens. Because HLA typing was unavailable for some donors at each locus, only the typed subset was used in association tests. An earlier analysis of 450 to 750 of the donors showed that most TCR beta V segments appeared in productive rearrangements either about 87% or about 30% of the time, which broadly matched IMGT annotations. A later analysis associated 15,000 to 20,000 TCR beta sequences with specific HLA alleles at a false discovery rate of 0.05. A later genetic analysis associated a missense DCLRE1C variant with V-gene and J-gene trimming of TCR beta chains, and an independent cohort replicated the association. A later analysis reported that several top co-occurrence clusters appeared linked to parvovirus B19, influenza, CMV and Epstein-Barr virus. A later analysis found that HLA-associated TCR beta chains were more clonally expanded and had lower generation probabilities than equally common non-associated chains. The earlier analysis of nearly 600 of the donors excluded roughly 17 rarely observed V segments, including chromosome 9 orphons, because counts were too low. A cluster of highly shared sequence variants was judged likely to be a technical artifact of the sequencing pipeline. Assigning TCR associations to individual alleles was difficult when HLA alleles, especially DR and DQ, strongly co-occurred. Immune exposure information for the cohort was limited to CMV serostatus. According to a later analysis, TCR association rates differed among HLA loci, with DRB1 alleles showing the most associated TCRs and HLA-C alleles showing the fewest. The classifier was reported to diagnose cytomegalovirus status with high specificity and sensitivity in both the original cohort and the validation cohort.

The library was built by means of the immunoSEQ multiplex PCR assay. The multiplex PCR relied on a mix of 60 forward primers for TCR Vbeta segments and 13 reverse primers for TCR Jbeta segments. Amplification of the CDR3 region of rearranged TCR beta genes was performed with a multiplex PCR assay on genomic DNA. The Illumina HiSeq System was used to sequence the amplified TCR beta libraries as 87-base-pair reads. The study's own analysis went as follows. In a later analysis, 80 million or so unique TCR beta chains were counted across the 666 repertoires, and some 10 million of these chains were shared by at least two donors. To remove PCR and sequencing errors, raw reads were error-corrected and collapsed into unique sequences using a nearest-neighbor algorithm that merged closely related sequences. Alignment of CDR3 sequences to IMGT reference sequences was used to assign V, D and J gene segments. For a sequence to be retained, a match of at least six nucleotides to both a V gene segment and a J gene segment was required. A rearrangement was called productive if the CDR3 had no stop codons and remained in frame with V and J, and every other rearrangement was called non-productive. CDR3 was defined according to IMGT convention as the region running from the second conserved V-encoded cysteine to the conserved J-encoded phenylalanine. Sequences without an unambiguous match to a single V gene segment were excluded from the earlier analysis of 587 of the donors. In an earlier analysis of approximately 590 of the donors, V segments were called functional above 56.7% productive rearrangements and were called segregating when the between-donor standard deviation exceeded 5%. A statistical classification framework was developed to diagnose cytomegalovirus status using the catalog of TCR beta chain sequences. In a later analysis, V and J genes were assigned by comparing TCR nucleotide sequences against IMGT/GENE-DB human TR gene sequences. A later analysis assigned CDR3 sequences and most-parsimonious VDJ recombination scenarios with the TCRdist pipeline. In a later analysis, each TCR beta chain was defined by its CDR3 amino acid sequence together with its V-gene family, and reads lacking a unique V-gene family were excluded. As a way to deal with suspected cross-contamination and a sequencing artifact, a later analysis dropped 640 or so nucleotide sequences that were highly shared and had low generation probability. In a later analysis, a clonal expansion index was calculated for each public chain from normalized within-repertoire ranks of inferred template counts. A later analysis computed generation probabilities with a VDJ recombination model fitted to out-of-frame rearrangements, and checked the results against IGoR. In a later analysis, TCR-TCR, TCR-HLA and TCR-CMV co-occurrence was scored with hypergeometric tests, and a repertoire-size bias correction was applied to TCR pairs. False discovery rates were estimated in a later analysis by permuting HLA or CMV assignments 20 times. In a later analysis, co-occurring TCRs were grouped with DBSCAN, and TCRdist sequence similarity was added when clustering was performed within HLA-allele-positive subsets. Repertoires with fewer than 30,000 or more than 120,000 public chains, plus five repertoires with anomalous nucleotide sharing, were excluded from co-occurrence clustering. TCRdb stores this immuneACCESS table with in-frame sequences only. Part of the clones is absent; in the studies checked, under half of the shortfall reflects unresolved V genes, and no reason is known for the rest. Clone size and the V and J calls come from that table; the DNA yielded D and trimming. The sample includes about 130,000 clones, with 70% to 90% observed a single time. The ten largest clonotypes hold 5.5% to 6% of the sample.

Rearrangement joined TRBV7-8 to TRBJ2-7, and 10 junction bases match TRBD2. This sequence was found in a woman between 35 and 50 years old in good health and CMV-seropositive. Sequenced input: PBMCs. The CDR3 in this case is CASKRSVAGGASYEQYF. The nucleotides read TGTGCCAGCAAGAGGTCGGTAGCGGGGGGTGCCTCCTACGAGCAGTACTTC. This CDR3, with the reference TRBV7-8 and TRBJ2-7 proteins standing in past its ends, gives the full variable domain GAGVSQSPRYKVAKRGQDVALRCDPISGHVSLFWYQQALGQGPEFLTYFQNEAQLDKSGLPSDRFFAERPEGSVSTLKIQRTQQEDSAVYLCASKRSVAGGASYEQYFGPGTRLTVT.